The 20 T cell receptor beta chains below come from one sample, sequenced in a study of T cell responses to AZD1222 COVID-19 vaccine. TCRdb keeps only in-frame clones here, not all; method: immunoSEQ multiplex PCR. The sample shows more than 60,000 clones, 85% to 90% of them seen only once. Sequenced here: peripheral blood, sampled on day 0 of AZD1222 vaccination. These receptors were collected from an adult in good health.

V and J are TRBV19 and TRBJ2-5; D remains ambiguous. CDR3 length: 11 amino acids. V was shortened by 5 bases and J by 5 bases, with 6 bases between the two germline ends. Per the germline V gene, CDR1 is LNHDA and CDR2 is SQIVND (reference sequence). DNA of the CDR3: TGTGCCAGTAGTCGGGCGGAGACCCAGTACTTC. Its translation: CASSRAETQYF. Full variable domain (outside the CDR3, taken from reference TRBV19 and TRBJ2-5): DGGITQSPKYLFRKEGQNVTLSCEQNLNHDAMYWYRQDPGQGLRLIYYSQIVNDFQKGDIAEGYSVSREKKESFPLTVTSAQKNPTAFYLCASSRAETQYFGPGTRLLVL.

This clone was counted once. The V gene is TRBV12-3 or TRBV12-4, the J gene TRBJ2-3; 7 bases map to TRBD1. Trimming cost V 4 bases and J 6 bases; bases outside gene matches: 4. The CDR3 consists of 13 residues. The CDR3 nucleotides read TGTGCCAGCAGTTCGGACAGGCTGGATACGCAGTATTTT. It specifies CASSSDRLDTQYF.

This clone turned up a few times. The rearrangement uses TRBV7-3 and TRBJ2-1; D may be TRBD1 or TRBD2 (5 bases each). CDR1 is SGHTA, CDR2 FQGTGA, per germline. The CDR3 is 17 residues long. Trimming stripped 2 bases from V and 7 bases from J, with 21 bases between. The CDR3 protein is CASSLGASGRSTNEQFF. The CDR3 DNA reads TGTGCCAGCAGCTTAGGCGCCTCGGGACGGTCTACAAATGAGCAGTTCTTC.

V and J are TRBV18 and TRBJ1-4; a possible D gene is TRBD1 (6 bases). This CDR3 contains 16 residues. Deletions cut 2 bases from V and 2 bases from J, with 12 bases between. Germline-derived CDR1 and CDR2 are KGHSH and LQKENI. Here the CDR3 reads CASSPTGPSTNEKLFF. The CDR3 nucleotides are TGTGCCAGCTCACCAACAGGGCCCTCCACTAATGAAAAACTGTTTTTT.

About this clone: This same CDR3 is encoded by further DNA sequences in the sample. The genes are TRBV5-1 and TRBJ1-1; D is perhaps TRBD1 (6 bases). CDR1 and CDR2 from the germline V gene are SGHRS and YFSETQ. There are 15 residues in the CDR3. V gave up 5 bases and J gave up 4 bases, with 18 bases separating them. The chain's CDR3 is CASSPGGLGSTEAFF. The CDR3 DNA reads TGCGCCAGCAGTCCGGGGGGCCTGGGGTCCACTGAAGCTTTCTTT. The complete variable domain, with remaining parts taken from reference TRBV5-1 and TRBJ1-1, reads KAGVTQTPRYLIKTRGQQVTLSCSPISGHRSVSWYQQTPGQGLQFLFEYFSETQRNKGNFPGRFSGRQFSNSRSEMNVSTLELGDSALYLCASSPGGLGSTEAFFGQGTRLTVV.

This clone was found once. This sequence joins TRBV5-4 and TRBJ2-1, with 8 bases aligning to TRBD1. V was clipped by 4 bases and J by 0 bases; unmatched bases: 3. This CDR3 spans 15 amino acids. Germline V gene sequence: CDR1 SGHNT, CDR2 YYREEE (reference sequence). This CDR3 is CASSVGTGSYNEQFF. CDR3 in DNA: TGTGCCAGCAGCGTGGGGACAGGCTCCTACAATGAGCAGTTCTTC.

The chain recombines TRBV19 with TRBJ1-2; D remains ambiguous. CDR1 is LNHDA, CDR2 SQIVND, per germline (reference sequence). The CDR3 extends over 13 amino acids. V lost 1 base and J lost 5, with 8 bases in between. Written as DNA, the CDR3 is TGTGCCAGTAGTATAGGATCCCAGTATGGCTACACCTTC. Protein: CASSIGSQYGYTF.

This chain connects TRBV7-9 to TRBJ1-2; TRBD1 agrees at 8 bases. V lost 4 bases and J lost 4; bases outside the gene matches: 8. The CDR3 extends over 15 amino acids. CDR1 is SEHNR and CDR2 is FQNEAQ in the germline V gene (reference sequence). The CDR3 DNA reads TGTGCCAGCAGCTCCACAGGGGGTCGGTTCTATGGCTACACCTTC. Translated: CASSSTGGRFYGYTF.

The chain has TRBV11-2 and TRBJ2-2, with no clear D. Germline V gene lookup returns CDR1 SGHAT and CDR2 FQNNGV. The CDR3 has 14 amino acids. Trimming shortened V by 5 bases and J by 6 bases, and 13 bases separated the two germline ends. CDR3 sequence (DNA): TGTGCCAGCAGCCAAAAGCCCGCCCCCGGGGAGCTGTTTTTT. Its translation is CASSQKPAPGELFF.

The chain employs TRBV7-9 and TRBJ2-7; 9 positions agree with TRBD1. The germline V gene has CDR1 SEHNR and CDR2 FQNEAQ (reference sequence). The length of the CDR3 is 14 residues. With V trimmed by 5 bases and J by 6 bases, 8 bases remained unmatched. CDR3 in amino acids: CASSRDRADLEQYF. The CDR3 bases are TGTGCCAGCAGCCGGGACAGGGCTGACCTCGAGCAGTACTTC.

The chain has TRBV4-1 and TRBJ1-2; D gene uncertain. This CDR3 spans 14 amino acids. Trimming shortened V by 0 bases and J by 5 bases, and 10 bases separated the two germline ends. Germline V gene lookup returns CDR1 MGHRA and CDR2 YSYEKL. The CDR3 sequence is CASSQDEGRYGYTF. DNA for the CDR3: TGCGCCAGCAGCCAAGATGAAGGGAGGTATGGCTACACCTTC.

For the CDR3, the DNA is TGTGCCAGTAGTATAGATGAAGGGGGTACGCAGTATTTT. This encodes CASSIDEGGTQYF. The chain combines TRBV19 with TRBJ2-3; D might be TRBD1 (6 bases). The V and J ends lost 0 bases and 8 bases respectively, with 9 bases between them. The CDR3 is 13 residues long. The germline V gene has CDR1 LNHDA and CDR2 SQIVND (reference sequence).

The V and J genes are TRBV7-2 and TRBJ1-1; 10 bases agree with TRBD1. CDR3 size: 14 residues. The germline gives CDR1 SGHTA, CDR2 FQGNSA. The V gene end was trimmed by 5 bases and the J gene end by 9 bases; junction bases not matched to a gene: 9. In DNA form, the CDR3 reads TGTGCCAGCAGCGCGGGACAGGGGTATCGTAAAGCTTTCTTT. Amino acids: CASSAGQGYRKAFF.

V and J are TRBV7-3 and TRBJ1-2; D remains unclear. Germline loops: CDR1 SGHTA, CDR2 FQGTGA. V was cut by 5 bases and J by 6 bases, with 16 bases left in between. The CDR3 sequence is 14 residues long. The CDR3 DNA sequence: TGTGCCAGCAGCCCGTCCGGGAGCCCGAATGGCTACACCTTC. This encodes CASSPSGSPNGYTF.

This clone came up once. The V gene is TRBV5-1, the J gene TRBJ1-2; no reliable D call. Germline V gives CDR1 SGHRS, CDR2 YFSETQ. The CDR3 is 15 amino acids. The V and J ends lost 6 bases and 1 base respectively, with 16 bases between them. Written as DNA, the CDR3 is TGCGCCAGCACCCCAACACAGATCGGTAACTATGGCTACACCTTC. This translates into CASTPTQIGNYGYTF.

J is TRBJ1-6 and V is TRBV19; no clear D gene. Trimming took 5 bases from V and 5 from J, leaving 16 bases between them. The length of the CDR3 is 16 residues. Per the germline V gene, CDR1 is LNHDA and CDR2 is SQIVND (reference sequence). DNA for the CDR3: TGTGCCAGTAGTTATGGTGACCGGGCTGATAATTCACCCCTCCACTTT. Its translation: CASSYGDRADNSPLHF.

V and J are TRBV6-5 and TRBJ1-2; D is undetermined. Trimming cost V 6 bases and J 4 bases, with 6 bases left between them. The CDR3 contains 11 residues. Germline loops: CDR1 MNHEY, CDR2 SVGAGI. The CDR3 loop reads CASRHSYGYTF. CDR3 sequence (DNA): TGTGCCAGCAGGCACAGCTATGGCTACACCTTC.

The V call is TRBV27, the J call TRBJ2-7; D gene unclear. Deletions cut 0 bases from V and 2 bases from J, with 8 bases between. Germline assignment: CDR1 MNHEY and CDR2 SMNVEV (reference sequence). The CDR3 length is 14 residues. CDR3 sequence reads: CASSLSQRAYEQYF. The CDR3 DNA sequence: TGTGCCAGCAGTTTATCTCAGAGAGCCTACGAGCAGTACTTC.

This clone was picked up a small number of times. This chain uses TRBV30 with TRBJ2-7; no clear D. The V gene lost 4 bases and the J gene lost 1 base, with 11 bases spanning the gap. Per the germline V gene, CDR1 is GTSNPN and CDR2 is SVGIG (reference sequence). CDR3 size: 13 residues. The CDR3 protein is CAWKTQSSYEQYF. The CDR3 nucleotides are TGTGCCTGGAAAACCCAGTCTTCCTACGAGCAGTACTTC.

In its sample, this clone was seen once. This rearrangement joins TRBV5-1 to TRBJ2-5; TRBD2 is a possible D gene (6 bases). V was cut by 0 bases and J by 5 bases, with 11 bases left in between. Germline assignment: CDR1 SGHRS and CDR2 YFSETQ. This CDR3 is built from 14 residues. The CDR3 reads CASSLVQAGETQYF. The CDR3 nucleotides read TGCGCCAGCAGCTTGGTACAGGCGGGGGAGACCCAGTACTTC.